This entry concerns a single T cell receptor beta chain. The sample comes from a study of blood T cell repertoires in COVID-19. Study in general: Some COVID-19 samples were acute and others convalescent; all came from the United States, Italy and Spain. PBMCs, B-cell-depleted T cells, or T cells were the source of the cDNA or gDNA that made up the material.

Original processing methods: Reference gene primer amplification gave estimated nucleated cell counts. Sequenced by immunoSEQ multiplex PCR; TCRdb stores in-frame clones only, minus some. V and J calls plus clone size are reproduced from that table; the DNA served to infer D and trimming. The data hold about 330,000 clones, with 75% to 85% observed a single time. The germline gives CDR1 SNHLY, CDR2 FYNNEI. This CDR3 has 11 residues. Trimming cost V 7 bases and J 8 bases, with 12 bases left between them. The TCR sequence derives from a human donor in a cohort sampled during active COVID-19. The rearrangement joins TRBV2 to TRBJ2-7; D might be TRBD2 (5 bases). The material sequenced was peripheral blood. The CDR3 sequence is CASMRREKQYF. The CDR3 bases are TGTGCCAGCATGCGACGGGAAAAGCAGTACTTC.